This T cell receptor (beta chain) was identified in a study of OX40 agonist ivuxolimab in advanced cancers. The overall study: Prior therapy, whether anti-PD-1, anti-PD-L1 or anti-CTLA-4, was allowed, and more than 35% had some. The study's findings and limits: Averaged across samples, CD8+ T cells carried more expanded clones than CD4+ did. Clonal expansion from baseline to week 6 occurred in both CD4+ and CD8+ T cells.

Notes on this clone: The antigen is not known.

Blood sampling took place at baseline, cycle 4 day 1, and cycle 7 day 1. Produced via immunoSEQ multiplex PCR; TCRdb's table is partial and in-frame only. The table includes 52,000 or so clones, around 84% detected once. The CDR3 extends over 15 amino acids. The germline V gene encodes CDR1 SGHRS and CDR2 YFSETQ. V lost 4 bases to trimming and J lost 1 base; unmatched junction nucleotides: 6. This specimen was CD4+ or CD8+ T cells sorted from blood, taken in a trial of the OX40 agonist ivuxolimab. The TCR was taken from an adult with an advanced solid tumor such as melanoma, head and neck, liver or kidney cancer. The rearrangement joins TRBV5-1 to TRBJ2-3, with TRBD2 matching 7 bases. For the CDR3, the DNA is TGCGCCAGCAGCCCGGGCGCGGGAGGCACAGATACGCAGTATTTT. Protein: CASSPGAGGTDTQYF. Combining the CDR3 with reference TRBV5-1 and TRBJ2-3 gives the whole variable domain KAGVTQTPRYLIKTRGQQVTLSCSPISGHRSVSWYQQTPGQGLQFLFEYFSETQRNKGNFPGRFSGRQFSNSRSEMNVSTLELGDSALYLCASSPGAGGTDTQYFGPGTRLTVL.